This T cell receptor (beta chain) was found in a study of T cell responses to AZD1222 COVID-19 vaccine. Whole-study findings and limits: Vaccine-related CD4 TCRs covered spike, predominating at 160-218 and 743-854. Donors skewed white British and female; clonal diversity was possibly underestimated. Without day 14 samples, only post-peak T cell repertoires were studied.

Germline values: CDR1 SNHLY, CDR2 FYNNEI. Between the trimmed V and J ends, which lost 6 bases and 1 base, there was a span of 12 bases. CDR3 size: 15 residues. As for this clone: Its antigen is as yet unknown.

The data were produced by immunoSEQ multiplex PCR, yet TCRdb's version contains in-frame clones alone and is incomplete. The table has approximately 200,000 clones, 80% to 95% seen once. The clonotype was recovered from an adult who received the AZD1222 COVID-19 vaccine. The material was peripheral blood, obtained 28 days after the second AZD1222 dose. The chain couples TRBV2 to TRBJ2-2; D remains unclear. The CDR3 DNA reads as TGTGCCAGCAGGCCCCGATCGGGGAACACCGGGGAGCTGTTTTTT. Its protein is CASRPRSGNTGELFF.